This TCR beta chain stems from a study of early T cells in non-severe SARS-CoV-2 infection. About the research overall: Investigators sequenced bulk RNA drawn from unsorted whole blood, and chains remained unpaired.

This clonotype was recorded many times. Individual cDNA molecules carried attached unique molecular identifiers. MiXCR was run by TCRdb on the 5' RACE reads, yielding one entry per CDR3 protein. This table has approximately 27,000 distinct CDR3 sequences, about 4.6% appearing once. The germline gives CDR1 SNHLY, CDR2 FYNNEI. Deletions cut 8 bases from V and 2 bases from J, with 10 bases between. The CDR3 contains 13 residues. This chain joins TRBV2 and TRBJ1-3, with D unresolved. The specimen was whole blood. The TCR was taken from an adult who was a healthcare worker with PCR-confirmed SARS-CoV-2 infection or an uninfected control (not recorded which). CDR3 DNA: TGTGCCAGCGTAACCGGGCCTGGAAACACCATATATTTT. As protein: CASVTGPGNTIYF.